This record concerns one T cell receptor beta chain sequence. The antigen remains unidentified. The data are from a study of radiotherapy plus CTLA-4 blockade in lung cancer. The germline V and J ends were trimmed by 7 bases and 5 bases, with 11 bases remaining between them. The V gene's germline CDR1 is SNHLY and CDR2 FYNNEI. This CDR3 comprises 13 residues. The study, taken as a whole, reports: Researchers report tumor-derived TCR clones expanding in blood after radiotherapy plus ipilimumab.

Only in-frame clones appear in the TCRdb table, and some are missing; sequencing was by immunoSEQ multiplex PCR. This sample has fewer than 150,000 clones, with 65% to 85% found just once. This clonotype originated in a human donor with non-small cell lung cancer who had a partial response to radiotherapy plus ipilimumab. This chain links TRBV2 with TRBJ2-2, with TRBD1 as a possible D gene (6 bases). The material sequenced was peripheral blood, taken from a patient treated with radiotherapy plus ipilimumab. In nucleotides, the CDR3 is TGTGCCAGCATTACGGACAGTACCGGGGAGCTGTTTTTT. Translated, it gives CASITDSTGELFF.